This T cell receptor (beta chain) was captured by sequencing in a study of blood T cell repertoires in COVID-19. The data were produced by immunoSEQ multiplex PCR, yet TCRdb's version contains in-frame clones alone and is incomplete. Among under 50,000 clones listed, 70% to 85% were seen once. V was shortened by 2 bases and J by 6 bases, with 8 bases between the two germline ends. Germline CDR1 is ENHRY and CDR2 is SYGVKD. This CDR3 contains 12 residues. This receptor was obtained from a man in his forties or fifties with active COVID-19. The rearrangement links TRBV10-3 to TRBJ2-7; TRBD1 might be the D (6 bases). The specimen was peripheral blood. CDR3 protein: CAISETGLEQYF. Written as DNA, the CDR3 is TGTGCCATCAGTGAGACAGGGCTCGAGCAGTACTTC.